This is a list of T cell receptor beta chains from one sample in a study of long-term antiretroviral therapy in people with HIV. The method was immunoSEQ multiplex PCR; TCRdb's version includes in-frame clones alone and lacks a portion of them. The data hold around 21,000 clones, with around nine tenths observed a single time. The sequencing used unsorted PBMCs, collected about 4.1 years before starting antiretroviral therapy. All receptors derive from a woman aged 25 to 39 with HIV. The CDR3 runs from the conserved cysteine through the conserved F or W. The D gene is left open where the match is weak. Clone size is not always given. Where it is, it says once, few, many or a class for expanded clones.

TRBV7-9,TRBD1,medium-sized,16,TRBJ2-2,TGTGCCAGCAGCCAGCGGACAGGGGCAAACACCGGGGAGCTGTTTTTT,CASSQRTGANTGELFF
TRBV10-1,TRBD1,NA,14,TRBJ1-4,TGCGCCAGCAGCGCCGGACAGGTTGGAGAAAAACTGTTTTTT,CASSAGQVGEKLFF
TRBV7-2,NA,NA,14,TRBJ2-2,TGTGCCATCCCCCCTGGGGGTATCACCGGGGAGCTGTTTTTT,CAIPPGGITGELFF
TRBV6-1,NA,NA,13,TRBJ1-1,TGTGCCAGCAGCCTAGGGGGGGTTTCTGAAGCTTTCTTT,CASSLGGVSEAFF
TRBV19,NA,NA,13,TRBJ1-1,TGTGCCAGTAGCCAACAATCGGGGACTGGCGCTTTCTTT,CASSQQSGTGAFF
TRBV5-1,TRBD2,once,17,TRBJ2-3,TGCGCCAGCAGCCCGGGACTAGCGGGGGCTTCCACAGATACGCAGTATTTT,CASSPGLAGASTDTQYF
TRBV28,NA,NA,15,TRBJ1-2,TGTGCCACGAGCGAATCAGGTGTAGCTAACTATGGCTACACCTTC,CATSESGVANYGYTF
TRBV5-6,TRBD1,NA,15,TRBJ1-2,TGTGCCAGCAGCTTTTTTAACAGGGGGCCTTATGGCTACACCTTC,CASSFFNRGPYGYTF
TRBV5-1,NA,NA,14,TRBJ1-1,TGCGCCAGCAGCTGGGGGGTAATTGACACTGAAGCTTTCTTT,CASSWGVIDTEAFF
TRBV5-4,TRBD2,NA,15,TRBJ2-3,TGTGCCAGCAGTACCGGACTAGCCGGCACAGATACGCAGTATTTT,CASSTGLAGTDTQYF
TRBV5-4,TRBD1,NA,14,TRBJ1-4,TGTGCCAGCAGCTCAGGGGGCGGAAATGAAAAACTGTTTTTT,CASSSGGGNEKLFF
TRBV4-2,NA,NA,16,TRBJ1-4,TGTGCCAGCAGCCCTCCCCGCGGGGGCTTTAATGAAAAACTGTTTTTT,CASSPPRGGFNEKLFF
TRBV6-6,NA,NA,15,TRBJ2-2,TGTGCCAGCAGTTACTCCCAGGGCCGGACCGGGGAGCTGTTTTTT,CASSYSQGRTGELFF
TRBV6-6,NA,NA,14,TRBJ1-3,TGTGCCAGCAGTTACTCACCAGAAGGGAACACCATATATTTT,CASSYSPEGNTIYF
TRBV5-1,NA,NA,13,TRBJ2-7,TGCGCCAGCAGCTCGGGGGACCGTAGCGAGCAGTACTTC,CASSSGDRSEQYF
TRBV6-1,TRBD2,NA,15,TRBJ2-3,TGTGCCAGCAGGGCCGGCGGGGGGGTCCCAGATACGCAGTATTTT,CASRAGGGVPDTQYF
TRBV6-5,NA,NA,13,TRBJ1-1,TGTGCCAGCAGTTACAGGCATGACACTGAAGCTTTCTTT,CASSYRHDTEAFF
TRBV5-1,NA,NA,16,TRBJ2-5,TGCGCCAGCAGCTCGGACCCGGGGAAACGTCAAGAGACCCAGTACTTC,CASSSDPGKRQETQYF
TRBV4-3,TRBD2,NA,16,TRBJ2-3,TGCGCCAGCAGCTACGGGGCGGGGGGGGTCACAGATACGCAGTATTTT,CASSYGAGGVTDTQYF
TRBV7-8,NA,NA,14,TRBJ1-4,TGTGCCAGCAGCGTTACCCACGGGGATGAAAAACTGTTTTTT,CASSVTHGDEKLFF
TRBV4-2,TRBD1,NA,17,TRBJ1-1,TGTGCCAGCAGCCAAGCAGAGACAGGGCAAGGAGTCACTGAAGCTTTCTTT,CASSQAETGQGVTEAFF
TRBV30,NA,once,9,TRBJ1-1,TGTGCCTGGATCCTCGGAGCTTTCTTT,CAWILGAFF
TRBV30,NA,NA,14,TRBJ2-1,TGTGCCTGGAGTGCATACCAACTACACAATGAGCAGTTCTTC,CAWSAYQLHNEQFF
TRBV18,TRBD2,NA,15,TRBJ2-3,TGTGCCAGCTCACCCGGACTAGCTCGAGCAGATACGCAGTATTTT,CASSPGLARADTQYF
TRBV11-2,NA,NA,16,TRBJ2-1,TGTGCCAGCAGCCCGCCCCGGGTGGGTCATGGCGATGAGCAGTTCTTC,CASSPPRVGHGDEQFF
TRBV5-1,NA,NA,14,TRBJ1-2,TGCGCCAGCAGCTTGGTAGGGGATTACTATGGCTACACCTTC,CASSLVGDYYGYTF
TRBV10-3,NA,NA,18,TRBJ1-2,TGTGCCATCAGTGACCCGACGGAAACCGGGACTCAGGGAGATGGCTACACCTTC,CAISDPTETGTQGDGYTF
TRBV13,TRBD1,NA,15,TRBJ2-5,TGTGCCAGCAGTCGCCGAGGGGGCCCCGGGGAGACCCAGTACTTC,CASSRRGGPGETQYF
TRBV2,TRBD1,NA,14,TRBJ2-5,TGTGCCAGCAGCTTATTCTCAGGGGGAGAGACCCAGTACTTC,CASSLFSGGETQYF
TRBV6-6,NA,once,13,TRBJ1-1,TGTGCCAGCAGCCCGGGGCTAGACACTGAAGCTTTCTTT,CASSPGLDTEAFF
TRBV30,NA,NA,12,TRBJ1-2,TGTGCCTGGAGTCTCACAGGATATGGCTACACCTTC,CAWSLTGYGYTF
TRBV5-4,NA,NA,14,TRBJ2-7,TGTGCCAGCAGCCCTCAAAATGACGGGTACGAGCAGTACTTC,CASSPQNDGYEQYF
TRBV4-1,NA,NA,16,TRBJ1-5,TGCGCCAGCAGCCAAGTGGGTTCGGGGCAGGGTCAGCCCCAGCATTTT,CASSQVGSGQGQPQHF
TRBV5-4,TRBD1,NA,14,TRBJ1-2,TGTGCCAGCAGGCGGGACAGTCGGCTTGATGGCTACACCTTC,CASRRDSRLDGYTF
TRBV10-2,NA,NA,11,TRBJ2-1,TGCGCCAGCAGGGGGTACAATGAGCAGTTCTTC,CASRGYNEQFF
TRBV4-3,NA,NA,13,TRBJ1-1,TGCGCCAGCAGCCTAGGGTGGAACACTGAAGCTTTCTTT,CASSLGWNTEAFF
TRBV5-1,NA,once,14,TRBJ1-1,TGCGCCAGCAGCTTGGCCGGGGGGAACACTGAAGCTTTCTTT,CASSLAGGNTEAFF
TRBV2,NA,NA,16,TRBJ1-4,TGTGCCAGCAGGAGGGGGGACCCATCAACTAATGAAAAACTGTTTTTT,CASRRGDPSTNEKLFF
TRBV5-5,NA,NA,14,TRBJ1-5,TGTGCCAGCAGCTGGGGCTGGAGCAATCAGCCCCAGCATTTT,CASSWGWSNQPQHF
TRBV4-1,TRBD1,NA,16,TRBJ2-1,TGCGCCAGCAGCCACCGAGGACAGGGGGACTACAATGAGCAGTTCTTC,CASSHRGQGDYNEQFF
TRBV4-3,TRBD1,few,18,TRBJ1-6,TGCGCCAGCAGCCGAAAAACTAACGAGGGGGCGCGTAATTCACCCCTCCACTTT,CASSRKTNEGARNSPLHF
TRBV19,NA,NA,13,TRBJ1-2,TGTGCCAGTTTACGGGGCCGTTTCTATGGCTACACCTTC,CASLRGRFYGYTF